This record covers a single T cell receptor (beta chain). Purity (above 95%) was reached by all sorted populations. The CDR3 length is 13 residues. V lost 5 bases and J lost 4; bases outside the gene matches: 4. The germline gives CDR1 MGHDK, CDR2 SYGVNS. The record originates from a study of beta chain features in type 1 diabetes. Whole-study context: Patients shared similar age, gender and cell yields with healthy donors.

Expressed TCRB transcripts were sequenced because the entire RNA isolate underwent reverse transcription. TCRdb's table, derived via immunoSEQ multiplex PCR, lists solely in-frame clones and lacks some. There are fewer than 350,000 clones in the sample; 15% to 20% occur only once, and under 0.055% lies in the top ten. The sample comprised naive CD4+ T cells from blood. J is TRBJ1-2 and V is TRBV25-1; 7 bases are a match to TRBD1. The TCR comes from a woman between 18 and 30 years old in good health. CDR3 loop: CASSRTGGYGYTF. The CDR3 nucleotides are TGTGCCAGCAGTAGGACAGGCGGCTATGGCTACACCTTC.